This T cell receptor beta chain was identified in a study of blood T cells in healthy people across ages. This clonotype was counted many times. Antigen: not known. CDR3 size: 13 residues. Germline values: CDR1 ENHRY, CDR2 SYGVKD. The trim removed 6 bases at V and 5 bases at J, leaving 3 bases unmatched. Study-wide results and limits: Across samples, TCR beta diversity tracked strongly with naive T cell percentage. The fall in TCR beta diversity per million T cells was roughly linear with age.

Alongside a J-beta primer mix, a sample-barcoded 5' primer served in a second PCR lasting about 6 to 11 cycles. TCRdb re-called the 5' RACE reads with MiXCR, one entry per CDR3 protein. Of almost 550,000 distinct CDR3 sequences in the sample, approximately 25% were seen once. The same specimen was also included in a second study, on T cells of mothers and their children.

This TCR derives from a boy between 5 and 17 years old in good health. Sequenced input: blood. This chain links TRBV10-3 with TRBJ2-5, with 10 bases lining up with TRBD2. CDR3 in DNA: TGTGCCATCAGCGCGGGACTAGCGGAGACCCAGTACTTC. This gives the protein CAISAGLAETQYF.